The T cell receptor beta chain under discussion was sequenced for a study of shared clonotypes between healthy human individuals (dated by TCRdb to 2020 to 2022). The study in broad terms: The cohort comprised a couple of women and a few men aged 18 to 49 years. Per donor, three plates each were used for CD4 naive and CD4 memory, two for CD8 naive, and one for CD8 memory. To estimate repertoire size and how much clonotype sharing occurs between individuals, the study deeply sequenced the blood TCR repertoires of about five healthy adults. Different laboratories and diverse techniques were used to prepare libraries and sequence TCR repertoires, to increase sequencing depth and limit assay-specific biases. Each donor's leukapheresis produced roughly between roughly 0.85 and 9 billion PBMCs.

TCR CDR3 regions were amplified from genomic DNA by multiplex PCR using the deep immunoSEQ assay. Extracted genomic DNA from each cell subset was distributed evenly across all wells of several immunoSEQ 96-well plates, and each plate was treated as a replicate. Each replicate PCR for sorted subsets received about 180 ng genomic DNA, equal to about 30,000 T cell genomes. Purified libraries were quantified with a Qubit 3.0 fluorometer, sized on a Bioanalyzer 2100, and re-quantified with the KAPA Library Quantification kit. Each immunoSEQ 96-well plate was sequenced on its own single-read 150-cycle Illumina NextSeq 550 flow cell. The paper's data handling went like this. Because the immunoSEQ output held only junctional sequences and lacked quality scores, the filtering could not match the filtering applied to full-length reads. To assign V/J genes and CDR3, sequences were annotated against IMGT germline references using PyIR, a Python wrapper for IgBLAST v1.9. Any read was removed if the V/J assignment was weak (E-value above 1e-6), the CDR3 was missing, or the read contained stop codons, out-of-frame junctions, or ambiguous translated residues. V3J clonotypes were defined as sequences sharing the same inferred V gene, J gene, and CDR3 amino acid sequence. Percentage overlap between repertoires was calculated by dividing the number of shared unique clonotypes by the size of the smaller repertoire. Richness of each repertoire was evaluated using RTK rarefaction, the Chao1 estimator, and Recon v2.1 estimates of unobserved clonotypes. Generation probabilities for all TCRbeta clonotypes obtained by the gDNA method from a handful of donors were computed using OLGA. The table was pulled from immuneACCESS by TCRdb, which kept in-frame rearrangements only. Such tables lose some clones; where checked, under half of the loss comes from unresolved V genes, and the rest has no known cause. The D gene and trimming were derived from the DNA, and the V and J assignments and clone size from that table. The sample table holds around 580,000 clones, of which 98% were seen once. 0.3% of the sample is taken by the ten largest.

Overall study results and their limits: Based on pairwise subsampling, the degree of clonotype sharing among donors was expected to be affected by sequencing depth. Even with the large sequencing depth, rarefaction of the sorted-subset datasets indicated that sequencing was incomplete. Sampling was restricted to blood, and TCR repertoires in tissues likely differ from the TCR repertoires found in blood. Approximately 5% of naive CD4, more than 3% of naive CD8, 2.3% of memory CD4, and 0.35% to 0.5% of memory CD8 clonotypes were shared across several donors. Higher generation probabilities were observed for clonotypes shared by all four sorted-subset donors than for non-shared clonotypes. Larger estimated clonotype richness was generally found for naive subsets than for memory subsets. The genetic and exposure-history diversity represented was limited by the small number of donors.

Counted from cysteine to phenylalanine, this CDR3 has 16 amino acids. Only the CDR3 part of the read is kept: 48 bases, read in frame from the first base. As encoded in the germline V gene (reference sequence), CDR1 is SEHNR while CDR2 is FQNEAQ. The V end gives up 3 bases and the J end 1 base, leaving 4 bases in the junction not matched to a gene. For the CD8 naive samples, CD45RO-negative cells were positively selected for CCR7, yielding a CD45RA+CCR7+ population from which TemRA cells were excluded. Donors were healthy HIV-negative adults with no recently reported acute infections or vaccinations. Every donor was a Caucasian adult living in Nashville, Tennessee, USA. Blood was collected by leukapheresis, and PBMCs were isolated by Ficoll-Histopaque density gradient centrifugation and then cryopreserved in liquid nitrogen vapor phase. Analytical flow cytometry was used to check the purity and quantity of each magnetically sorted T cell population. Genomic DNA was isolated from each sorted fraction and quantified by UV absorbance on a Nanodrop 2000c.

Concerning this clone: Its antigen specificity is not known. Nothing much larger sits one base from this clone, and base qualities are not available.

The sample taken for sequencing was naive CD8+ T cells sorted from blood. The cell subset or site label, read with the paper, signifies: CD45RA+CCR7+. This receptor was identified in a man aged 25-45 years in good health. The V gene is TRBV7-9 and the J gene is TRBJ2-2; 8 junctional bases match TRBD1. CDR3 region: CASSFNRGMNTGELFF. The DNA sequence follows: TGTGCCAGCAGCTTCAACAGGGGGATGAACACCGGGGAGCTGTTTTTT.